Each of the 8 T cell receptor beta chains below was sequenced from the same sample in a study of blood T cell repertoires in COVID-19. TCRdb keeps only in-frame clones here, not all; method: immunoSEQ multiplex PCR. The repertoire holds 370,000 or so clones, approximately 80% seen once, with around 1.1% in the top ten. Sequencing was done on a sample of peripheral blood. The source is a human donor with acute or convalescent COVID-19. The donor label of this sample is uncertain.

The CDR3 DNA sequence: TGTGCCAGTAGTGGGGACTGGACTAGCGGTCGAACCGGGGAGCTGTTTTTT. It encodes CASSGDWTSGRTGELFF. The genes are TRBV19 and TRBJ2-2; 10 bases are shared with TRBD2. CDR3 length: 17 amino acids. The ends lost 5 bases at V and 5 bases at J; junction bases unmatched: 11. The germline V gene encodes CDR1 LNHDA and CDR2 SQIVND (reference sequence).

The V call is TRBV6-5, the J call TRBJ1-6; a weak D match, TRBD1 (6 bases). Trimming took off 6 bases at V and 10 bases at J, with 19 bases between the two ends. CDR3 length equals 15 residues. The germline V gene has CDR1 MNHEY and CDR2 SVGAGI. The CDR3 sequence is CASRASAGDGSPLHF. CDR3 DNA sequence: TGTGCCAGCAGGGCCTCCGCAGGGGACGGCTCACCCCTCCACTTT.

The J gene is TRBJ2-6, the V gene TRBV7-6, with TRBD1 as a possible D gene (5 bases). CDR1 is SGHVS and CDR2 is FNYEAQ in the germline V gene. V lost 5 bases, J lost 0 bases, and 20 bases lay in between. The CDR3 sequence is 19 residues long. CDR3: CASSPTPSGPYSGANVLTF. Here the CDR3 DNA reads TGTGCCAGCAGCCCCACCCCCTCAGGGCCCTACTCTGGGGCCAACGTCCTGACTTTC.

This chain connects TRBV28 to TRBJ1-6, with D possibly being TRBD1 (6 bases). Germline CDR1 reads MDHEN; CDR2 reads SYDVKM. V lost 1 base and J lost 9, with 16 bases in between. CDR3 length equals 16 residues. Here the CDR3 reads CASSLYRAGEGSPLHF. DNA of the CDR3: TGTGCCAGCAGTTTATACAGGGCAGGGGAGGGTTCACCCCTCCACTTT.

The CDR3 coding sequence is TGTGCCAGCAGGTATACAGGGATGAACACTGAAGCTTTCTTT. Translated, it gives CASRYTGMNTEAFF. The V call is TRBV28, the J call TRBJ1-1, with D possibly TRBD1 on 6 matching bases. CDR1 and CDR2 (germline): MDHEN, SYDVKM. V lost 6 bases to trimming and J lost 0 bases, with 11 bases between them. The CDR3 extends over 14 amino acids.

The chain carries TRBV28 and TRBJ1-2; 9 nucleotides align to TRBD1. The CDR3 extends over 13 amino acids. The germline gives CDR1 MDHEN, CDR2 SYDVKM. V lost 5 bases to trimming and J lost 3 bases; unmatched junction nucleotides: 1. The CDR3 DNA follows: TGTGCCAGCAGTACAGGGGGCGACTATGGCTACACCTTC. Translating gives CASSTGGDYGYTF.

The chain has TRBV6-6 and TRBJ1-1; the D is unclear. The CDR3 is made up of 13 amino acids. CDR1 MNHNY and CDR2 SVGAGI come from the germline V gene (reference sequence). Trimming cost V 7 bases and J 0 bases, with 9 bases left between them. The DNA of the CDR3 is TGTGCCAGCAAACTGTCAATGAACACTGAAGCTTTCTTT. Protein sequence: CASKLSMNTEAFF.

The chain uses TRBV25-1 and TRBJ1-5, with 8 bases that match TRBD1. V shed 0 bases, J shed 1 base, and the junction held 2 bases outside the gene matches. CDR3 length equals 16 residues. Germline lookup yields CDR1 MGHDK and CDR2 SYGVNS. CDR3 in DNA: TGTGCCAGCAGTGAATACGGGACAGGCAGCAATCAGCCCCAGCATTTT. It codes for CASSEYGTGSNQPQHF.